This TCR beta chain was captured by sequencing in a study of blood T cell repertoires in COVID-19. Study-level background: COVID-19 samples, acute and convalescent, were from the United States, Italy and Spain. PBMCs, B-cell-depleted T cells, or T cells provided the cDNA or gDNA that made up the material.

Authors' data handling: Estimated nucleated cell counts came from reference gene primer amplification. The protocol was immunoSEQ multiplex PCR, while the TCRdb copy is restricted to in-frame clones and leaves out a portion. That table gives V, J and clone size, and the DNA gave D and trimming. The table lists just under 350,000 clones, 83% of them singletons. The germline V and J ends were trimmed by 0 bases and 1 base, with 5 bases remaining between them. The CDR3 consists of 14 residues. Germline loops: CDR1 SGHRS, CDR2 YFSETQ. The sequence derives from a man between 25 and 39 years old with active or convalescent COVID-19. The sample taken for sequencing was peripheral blood. J is TRBJ1-5 and V is TRBV5-1; D not resolved. The CDR3 region is CASSLDQSNQPQHF. The CDR3 DNA reads TGCGCCAGCAGCTTGGATCAGAGCAATCAGCCCCAGCATTTT.